This is a list of T cell receptor beta chains from one sample in a study of blood T cell repertoires in COVID-19. Data came from immunoSEQ multiplex PCR; TCRdb stores just in-frame clones and leaves some out. This table holds roughly 82,000 clones, almost 85% found once. Sequenced: peripheral blood. Source of these receptors: a man aged 55 to 70 with acute or convalescent COVID-19. CDR3s include the opening cysteine and the closing phenylalanine or tryptophan. D genes are given only for firm matches. Clone sizes are given selectively: once, few, many, or a class where the clone is expanded.

TGTGCCTGCAACAGGGAGGGAGGCTCACCCCTCCACTTT,CACNREGGSPLHF,TRBJ1-6,TRBV30,once,NA
TGTGCCAGCAGCCAAAATACAGGCCCGGCCAACGTCCTGACTTTC,CASSQNTGPANVLTF,TRBJ2-6,TRBV14,NA,NA
TGCGCCAGCAGCGCACAGGGGGTTAGGACCGGGGAGCTGTTTTTT,CASSAQGVRTGELFF,TRBJ2-2,TRBV4-3,NA,TRBD1
TGTGCCAGCACTTTGGGGCGGCATAGCTCTTTAGAGACCCAGTACTTC,CASTLGRHSSLETQYF,TRBJ2-5,TRBV9,NA,NA
TGCGCCAGCAGCTTGGGATGGGCAGAAACTGAAGCTTTCTTT,CASSLGWAETEAFF,TRBJ1-1,TRBV5-1,NA,NA
TGTGCCAGTAGCCGGGGTATAAGCACAGATACGCAGTATTTT,CASSRGISTDTQYF,TRBJ2-3,TRBV9,NA,NA
TGTGCCAGCGCCCCGGGGACTAGCGACCGGGAGCAGTTCTTC,CASAPGTSDREQFF,TRBJ2-1,TRBV6-4,NA,TRBD2
TGCGCCAGCAGCCTGGGAGCAGGGAACACTGAAGCTTTCTTT,CASSLGAGNTEAFF,TRBJ1-1,TRBV5-1,NA,NA
TGTGCCAGCAGCTTGTCGAATGAGCAGTTCTTC,CASSLSNEQFF,TRBJ2-1,TRBV5-4,NA,NA
TGCGCCAGCAGTTATTTAGCCCCGAACACCGGGGAGCTGTTTTTT,CASSYLAPNTGELFF,TRBJ2-2,TRBV5-1,NA,NA
TGTGCCAGCAGTTATCAGGAGACCCAGTACTTC,CASSYQETQYF,TRBJ2-5,TRBV6-2/TRBV6-3,NA,NA
TGTGCCAGCAGCTTGGGTCTAGCGGTGAGCTCCTACGAGCAGTACTTC,CASSLGLAVSSYEQYF,TRBJ2-7,TRBV5-4,NA,TRBD2
TGTGCCAGCAGTTTGAGGCTGCCTAACTATGGCTACACCTTC,CASSLRLPNYGYTF,TRBJ1-2,TRBV28,NA,NA
TGTGCCAGTAGTAAGGACAGGGATGTGGAGCCCCAGCATTTT,CASSKDRDVEPQHF,TRBJ1-5,TRBV19,NA,TRBD1
TGTGCCAGCAGTTTTATAACTATGACAGATACGCAGTATTTT,CASSFITMTDTQYF,TRBJ2-3,TRBV28,NA,NA
TGCAGTGCTCCCTTTGTCTATGAGCAGTTCTTC,CSAPFVYEQFF,TRBJ2-1,TRBV20-1,NA,NA
TGTGCCAGCAGCTTAGATGGGCAGGGCTACGAGCAGTACTTC,CASSLDGQGYEQYF,TRBJ2-7,TRBV11-2,NA,NA
TGTGCCAGCAGTACTGGGACAATGAGCAATCAGCCCCAGCATTTT,CASSTGTMSNQPQHF,TRBJ1-5,TRBV6-1,NA,NA
TGTGCCAGCAGCTTAAATTCCAATGGGGGGGCAAGCACTGAAGCTTTCTTT,CASSLNSNGGASTEAFF,TRBJ1-1,TRBV7-3,NA,NA
TGTGCCTGGAGTGTAGGTTGGACTAGCGAGTCCTACGAGCAGTACTTC,CAWSVGWTSESYEQYF,TRBJ2-7,TRBV30,NA,TRBD2
TGTGCCAGCTCGGAGCAGGGGGCGGGCACAGATACGCAGTATTTT,CASSEQGAGTDTQYF,TRBJ2-3,TRBV18,NA,TRBD1
TGCGCCAGCAGGAGCCGGGACAGGGGCACTGAAGCTTTCTTT,CASRSRDRGTEAFF,TRBJ1-1,TRBV5-1,NA,TRBD1
TGTGCCAGCAGCTCTAGCCGGGGGTACCAAGAGACCCAGTACTTC,CASSSSRGYQETQYF,TRBJ2-5,TRBV7-2,NA,NA
TGTGCCAGCAGTGACAGGGGGCTCGAAGTAGGTGAGCAGTTCTTC,CASSDRGLEVGEQFF,TRBJ2-1,TRBV6-4,NA,TRBD1
TGTGCCAGCAGCTTGGCGCGGGAGGTTACCGGGGAGCTGTTTTTT,CASSLAREVTGELFF,TRBJ2-2,TRBV7-2,NA,TRBD2
TGTGCCAGCAGTTTGTTGGGAACCGGGGGGGGGAAGAACACTGAAGCTTTCTTT,CASSLLGTGGGKNTEAFF,TRBJ1-1,TRBV27,few,NA
TGTGCCACAAGACAGGGGGAAGGCGCTGAAGCTTTCTTT,CATRQGEGAEAFF,TRBJ1-1,TRBV15,NA,TRBD1
TGTGCCAGCAGCTTAGAACTGAGAAGTGACCAAGAGACCCAGTACTTC,CASSLELRSDQETQYF,TRBJ2-5,TRBV7-8,NA,NA
TGTGCCAGCAGGGGACAGGGGTTTTCGGGGAACTATGGCTACACCTTC,CASRGQGFSGNYGYTF,TRBJ1-2,TRBV28,NA,TRBD1
TGTGCCAGCAGCCACATTCCCGGGGAGCAGTACTTC,CASSHIPGEQYF,TRBJ2-7,TRBV4-2,NA,NA
TGTGCCAGCAGTTTGGAGGACCCTAACTATGGCTACACCTTC,CASSLEDPNYGYTF,TRBJ1-2,TRBV28,NA,NA
TGTGCCAGCAGGTACAGGGAAGAGACCCAGTACTTC,CASRYREETQYF,TRBJ2-5,TRBV11-3,once,NA
TGTGCCAGCAGCGTAGCAGGGGCTGCTTTTTCAGATACGCAGTATTTT,CASSVAGAAFSDTQYF,TRBJ2-3,TRBV9,NA,NA
TGTGCCAGCAGCCCCAACCTGGGGTTGGGGCGCAATGAGCAGTTCTTC,CASSPNLGLGRNEQFF,TRBJ2-1,TRBV3-1/TRBV3-2,NA,NA
TGCGCCAGCAGCTTGGGGACAGGGGTTAGCGAAAAACTGTTTTTT,CASSLGTGVSEKLFF,TRBJ1-4,TRBV5-1,NA,TRBD1
TGTGCCAGCAGCCCGCCCGCAGGTTCGAGTGGCTACACCTTC,CASSPPAGSSGYTF,TRBJ1-2,TRBV7-9,once,NA
TGTGCCAGTAGTCTTAGGGGAGGCGCGTCCTACGAGCAGTACTTC,CASSLRGGASYEQYF,TRBJ2-7,TRBV19,NA,NA
TGTGCCAGCAGCTTAGGGCTTCGACAGGCAACTAATGAAAAACTGTTTTTT,CASSLGLRQATNEKLFF,TRBJ1-4,TRBV7-2,NA,NA
TGTGCCAGCAGTTACGTCCAATCTAGCGGACCATCCTACGAGCAGTACTTC,CASSYVQSSGPSYEQYF,TRBJ2-7,TRBV6-2/TRBV6-3,NA,TRBD2
TGTGCCAGCTCACCAAGGGGAGGGAATCAGCCCCAGCATTTT,CASSPRGGNQPQHF,TRBJ1-5,TRBV18,NA,NA
TGTGCCAGCAGGCTATCCCGGGGGACCACCATATATTTT,CASRLSRGTTIYF,TRBJ1-3,TRBV28,once,NA
TGTGCCAGCAGCCAAGAAGGCAGGACTGAAGCTTTCTTT,CASSQEGRTEAFF,TRBJ1-1,TRBV3-1/TRBV3-2,NA,NA
TGTGCCAGCAGCTTGGGGGGACAGGGAGCAGATACGCAGTATTTT,CASSLGGQGADTQYF,TRBJ2-3,TRBV5-4,once,TRBD1
TGTGCCATCAATCAGGGGCTAGAAGAGACCCAGTACTTC,CAINQGLEETQYF,TRBJ2-5,TRBV10-3,NA,NA
TGTGCCAGCAGCCTCTCCGGGGGTCGGCAAGAGACCCAGTACTTC,CASSLSGGRQETQYF,TRBJ2-5,TRBV7-9,NA,NA
TGTGCCAGCAGCCAATGGCGGGACGGAGAGACCCAGTACTTC,CASSQWRDGETQYF,TRBJ2-5,TRBV3-1/TRBV3-2,NA,NA
TGTGCCAGCTCCCCATTACCGGGACTGAATCAAGAGACCCAGTACTTC,CASSPLPGLNQETQYF,TRBJ2-5,TRBV18,NA,NA
TGTGCCACCCTAAGTCCCCGGGAGGGGGTAAGGGAGCAGTACTTC,CATLSPREGVREQYF,TRBJ2-7,TRBV10-3,few,TRBD2
TGTGCCAGCAGCTTAGCGCTGACAGGGGGCACAGATACGCAGTATTTT,CASSLALTGGTDTQYF,TRBJ2-3,TRBV7-2,few,TRBD1
TGTGCCAGCAGTTTTATCGGGAGTGGATCATATGAGCAGTTCTTC,CASSFIGSGSYEQFF,TRBJ2-1,TRBV27,NA,NA
TGTGCCAGCAGCCCCGGGACAGGGGGTTTTAGCTCCTACGAGCAGTACTTC,CASSPGTGGFSSYEQYF,TRBJ2-7,TRBV7-9,NA,TRBD1
TGTGCCAGCATCCCAGGGTTGGGCGGGATAACCTACGAGCAGTACTTC,CASIPGLGGITYEQYF,TRBJ2-7,TRBV28,NA,NA
TGTGCCAGCAGTACCCAAGCGGGAACTCCGTACAATGAGCAGTTCTTC,CASSTQAGTPYNEQFF,TRBJ2-1,TRBV28,NA,TRBD2
TGTGCCAGCAGTCTACAGGGGCGGATCTATGGCTACACCTTC,CASSLQGRIYGYTF,TRBJ1-2,TRBV6-2/TRBV6-3,NA,TRBD1